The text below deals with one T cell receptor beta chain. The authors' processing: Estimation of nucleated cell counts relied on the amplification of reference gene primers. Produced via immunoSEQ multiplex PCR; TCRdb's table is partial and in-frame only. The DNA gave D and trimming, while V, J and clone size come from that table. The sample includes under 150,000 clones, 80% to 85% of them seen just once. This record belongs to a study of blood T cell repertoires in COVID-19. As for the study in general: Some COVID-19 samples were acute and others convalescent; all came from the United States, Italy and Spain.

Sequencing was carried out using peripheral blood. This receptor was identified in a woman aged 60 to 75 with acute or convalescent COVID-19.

CDR3 in amino acids: CASSLLQGARVLGANVLTF. The CDR3, as DNA: TGTGCCAGCAGTTTACTGCAGGGGGCGCGGGTACTTGGGGCCAACGTCCTGACTTTC. The V gene is TRBV27, the J gene TRBJ2-6, with 8 bases matching TRBD1. This CDR3 comprises 19 residues. Germline CDR1 is MNHEY and CDR2 is SMNVEV (reference sequence). V lost 2 bases to trimming and J lost 3 bases; unmatched junction nucleotides: 12.